The 19 T cell receptor beta chains below all came from one sample that was sequenced in a study of PD-1 blockade in classical Hodgkin lymphoma. Relapse after autologous stem cell transplantation occurred in every patient, and brentuximab vedotin exposure varied. The assay was immunoSEQ multiplex PCR, and TCRdb's table has in-frame clones only and misses some. The sample contains about 94,000 clones, 89% of which appear only once. The specimen was peripheral blood mononuclear cells (PBMCs), collected before the second cycle of nivolumab. Every receptor here comes from a human donor with classical Hodgkin lymphoma.

This clone was seen a single time. The chain joins TRBV2 to TRBJ2-5; 10 bases line up with TRBD1. Germline-derived CDR1 and CDR2 are SNHLY and FYNNEI. J was trimmed by 5 bases and V by 6 bases; bases with no gene match: 0. There are 12 residues in the CDR3. CDR3 coding DNA: TGTGCCAGCAGGGGACAGGGGGAGACCCAGTACTTC. Its protein is CASRGQGETQYF.

This clone appeared a few times. The J gene is TRBJ1-6, the V gene TRBV28; D remains ambiguous. The CDR3 is 14 residues long. Trimming took off 5 bases at V and 5 bases at J, with 10 bases between the two ends. CDR1 is MDHEN, CDR2 SYDVKM, per germline. CDR3 DNA sequence: TGTGCCAGCAGTACGGGCGGCCATAATTCACCCCTCCACTTT. It is translated as CASSTGGHNSPLHF.

In nucleotides, the CDR3 is TGTGCCAGCAGTGGGACTAGCGGATACGAGCAGTACTTC. This encodes CASSGTSGYEQYF. The rearrangement joins TRBV6-6 to TRBJ2-7; TRBD2 matches at 11 bases. After removal of 5 bases from V and 4 bases from J, the junction contained 1 base not matched to a gene. From germline, CDR1 is MNHNY and CDR2 SVGAGI (reference sequence). The CDR3 runs to 13 residues.

CDR3 sequence (DNA): TGTGCCAGCTCACCGAAGCGAAACACCGGGGAGCTGTTTTTT. The encoded protein is CASSPKRNTGELFF. The chain combines TRBV18 with TRBJ2-2, with D hard to call. The CDR3 runs to 14 residues. Looked up from germline, CDR1 is KGHSH and CDR2 is LQKENI. The ends were cut back, 3 bases at V and 2 bases at J, with 7 bases in the middle.

The chain has TRBV6-4 and TRBJ1-4, with a weak D call TRBD1 (5 bases). CDR1 and CDR2 (germline): MRHNA, SNTAGT. Trimming took 7 bases from V and 0 from J, leaving 18 bases between them. The length of the CDR3 is 17 residues. The DNA for the CDR3 is TGTGCCAGCAACCATTTAGGACCGGGACCAACTAATGAAAAACTGTTTTTT. Its translation: CASNHLGPGPTNEKLFF.

This chain connects TRBV11-2 to TRBJ2-5; D is unclear. The CDR3 sequence is 15 residues long. Germline V gene sequence: CDR1 SGHAT, CDR2 FQNNGV. Trimming pared 1 base from V and 0 bases from J, leaving 9 bases between. CDR3 residues: CASSLVLGHQETQYF. CDR3 sequence (DNA): TGTGCCAGCAGCTTAGTCTTGGGCCACCAAGAGACCCAGTACTTC.

The chain combines TRBV2 with TRBJ1-4; D remains ambiguous. The CDR3 is made up of 14 amino acids. The germline V gene has CDR1 SNHLY and CDR2 FYNNEI. V was trimmed by 4 bases and J by 4 bases, leaving 10 bases between them. Written as DNA, the CDR3 is TGTGCCAGCAGTGCCTCGCGGATTAATGAAAAACTGTTTTTT. Protein product: CASSASRINEKLFF.

The V and J genes are TRBV11-2 and TRBJ2-5; D is unresolved. CDR3 length: 12 residues. Germline CDR1 reads SGHAT; CDR2 reads FQNNGV. The germline V and J ends were trimmed by 3 bases and 6 bases, with 8 bases remaining between them. CDR3 DNA: TGTGCCAGCAGCTTGTCCCGGCAGACCCAGTACTTC. Its protein is CASSLSRQTQYF.

The chain carries TRBV27 and TRBJ2-7; TRBD1 aligns across 7 bases. CDR3 length equals 15 residues. In germline, CDR1 is MNHEY, CDR2 SMNVEV (reference sequence). V trimming: 4 bases; J trimming: 5 bases; junction bases outside the gene matches: 11. DNA of the CDR3: TGTGCCAGCAGTTCCCTCCCGGGACAGTTGAACGAGCAGTACTTC. This gives the protein CASSSLPGQLNEQYF.

The chain combines TRBV28 with TRBJ1-2; TRBD1 might be the D (5 bases). Germline V gene sequence: CDR1 MDHEN, CDR2 SYDVKM. V lost 11 bases and J 4 bases, leaving 11 bases between the germline ends. CDR3 length: 11 amino acids. CDR3 sequence reads: CAWGGFYGYTF. The CDR3 nucleotides read TGTGCCTGGGGGGGGTTCTATGGCTACACCTTC.

J is TRBJ2-1 and V is TRBV7-2, with unresolved D. The length of the CDR3 is 13 residues. Germline CDR1 SGHTA, CDR2 FQGNSA. Trimming left V 1 base short and J 8 bases short, with 9 bases between. In nucleotides, the CDR3 is TGTGCCAGCAGCTTAGAGGGTAGGTATGAGCAGTTCTTC. This translates into CASSLEGRYEQFF.

The chain uses TRBV19 and TRBJ2-3; tentatively, D is TRBD1 or TRBD2 (6 bases each). V was cut by 0 bases and J by 7 bases, with 11 bases left in between. Germline values: CDR1 LNHDA, CDR2 SQIVND (reference sequence). There are 14 residues in the CDR3. CDR3 amino acids: CASSIDQGRNTQYF. CDR3 sequence (DNA): TGTGCCAGTAGTATAGACCAGGGGAGGAATACGCAGTATTTT.

The CDR3 DNA is TGTGCCAGCAGCTTAGAATCCGGACTCTACTCCTACGAGCAGTACTTC. It is translated as CASSLESGLYSYEQYF. V and J are TRBV7-6 and TRBJ2-7; D may be TRBD2 (5 bases). The CDR3 contains 16 residues. Trimming pared 1 base from V and 0 bases from J, leaving 13 bases between. Germline V gene data show CDR1 as SGHVS and CDR2 as FNYEAQ.

CDR3: CASSLAGVLQNIQYF. The CDR3 nucleotides are TGTGCCAGCAGCTTGGCGGGGGTTCTCCAAAACATTCAGTACTTC. The rearrangement uses TRBV5-4 and TRBJ2-4; D possibly corresponds to TRBD2 (6 bases). Germline V lookup: CDR1 SGHNT, CDR2 YYREEE (reference sequence). CDR3 size: 15 residues. Between the trimmed V and J ends, which lost 0 bases and 5 bases, there was a span of 12 bases.

The chain carries TRBV28 and TRBJ2-1; TRBD1 matches at 11 bases. V lost 2 bases, J lost 4 bases, and 1 base stayed unmatched. The CDR3 contains 15 residues. Germline V gives CDR1 MDHEN, CDR2 SYDVKM. The CDR3 region has the DNA TGTGCCAGCAGTTTAGGGACAGGGGGGTACAATGAGCAGTTCTTC. Amino acids: CASSLGTGGYNEQFF.

The rearrangement uses TRBV27 and TRBJ1-3; no firm D call. Trimming stripped 6 bases from V and 1 base from J, with 7 bases between. Per germline, CDR1 MNHEY and CDR2 SMNVEV (reference sequence). There are 13 residues in the CDR3. The CDR3 sequence: CASSLNSGNTIYF. In DNA form, the CDR3 reads TGTGCCAGCAGCCTCAATTCTGGAAACACCATATATTTT.

This chain links TRBV5-3 with TRBJ2-5, with TRBD1 matching over 9 bases. TRBV5-3 is designated an ORF whose function remains uncertain. The CDR3 length is 18 residues. The V segment lost 0 bases and the J segment 7 bases; nucleotides outside the gene matches: 16. The CDR3 loop reads CARSLAPPRDRALGTQYF. As DNA, the CDR3 is TGTGCCAGAAGCTTGGCCCCTCCCCGGGACAGGGCCTTAGGGACCCAGTACTTC.

The chain is built from TRBV6-1 and TRBJ2-1; no definite D call. Germline loops: CDR1 MNHNS, CDR2 SASEGT. The CDR3 is made up of 13 amino acids. V gave up 1 base and J gave up 9 bases, with 10 bases separating them. CDR3 protein: CASSEVLLGEQFF. Written as DNA, the CDR3 is TGTGCCAGCAGTGAAGTACTTCTAGGTGAGCAGTTCTTC.

The V call is TRBV19, the J call TRBJ1-2, with TRBD1 matching 7 bases. The germline gives CDR1 LNHDA, CDR2 SQIVND (reference sequence). Unmatched junction bases numbered 9, after V lost 4 bases and J lost 13 bases. The CDR3 extends over 12 amino acids. The CDR3 DNA sequence: TGTGCCAGTAGTACGGGGACAGAGCAGCGCACCTTC. This codes for CASSTGTEQRTF.